This T cell receptor beta chain was recovered during a study of early stage breast cancer tumors. As for the study in general: Of 15 to 20 invasive breast tumors, about a dozen were hormone receptor-positive, HER2-negative. The ER+/PR+/HER2- tumors included roughly 8 ductal and a few lobular carcinomas.

Whole-study results and caveats: Compared with adjacent normal breast, tumors showed roughly 2.5-fold denser, more clonal T cells.

Here immunoSEQ multiplex PCR was the method, and the copy in TCRdb shows in-frame clones only, minus some. The data show tens of thousands of clones, roughly four fifths seen once. About this clone: What it binds is not known.

The CDR3 has 15 residues. Losses at the gene ends were 1 base for V and 9 bases for J; bases not matched to a gene: 7. CDR1 is SGHTA, CDR2 FQGTGA, per germline. The specimen sequenced was blood. The receptor's source is a person aged 40 to 49 with breast cancer. The chain couples TRBV7-3 to TRBJ2-1; 9 nucleotides match TRBD2. The CDR3 loop is CASSLIRGRASEQFF. Written as DNA, the CDR3 is TGTGCCAGCAGCTTAATTCGCGGGAGGGCCAGTGAGCAGTTCTTC.